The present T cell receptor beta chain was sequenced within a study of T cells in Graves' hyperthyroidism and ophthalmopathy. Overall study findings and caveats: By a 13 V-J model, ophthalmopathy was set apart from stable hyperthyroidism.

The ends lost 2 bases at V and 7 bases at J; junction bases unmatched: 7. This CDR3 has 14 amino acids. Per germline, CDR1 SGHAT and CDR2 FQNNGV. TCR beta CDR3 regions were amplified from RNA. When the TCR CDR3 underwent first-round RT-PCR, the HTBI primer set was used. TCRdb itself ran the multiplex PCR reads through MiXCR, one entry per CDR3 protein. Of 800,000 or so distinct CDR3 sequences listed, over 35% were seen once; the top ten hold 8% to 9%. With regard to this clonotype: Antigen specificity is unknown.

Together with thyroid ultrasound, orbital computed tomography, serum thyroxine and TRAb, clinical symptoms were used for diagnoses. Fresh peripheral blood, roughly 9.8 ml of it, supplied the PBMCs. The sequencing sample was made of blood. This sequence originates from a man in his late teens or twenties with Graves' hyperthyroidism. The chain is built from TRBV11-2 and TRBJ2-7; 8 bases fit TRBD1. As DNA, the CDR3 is TGTGCCAGCAGCTTATGGACAGGGTGTTGGGAGCAGTACTTC. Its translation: CASSLWTGCWEQYF.